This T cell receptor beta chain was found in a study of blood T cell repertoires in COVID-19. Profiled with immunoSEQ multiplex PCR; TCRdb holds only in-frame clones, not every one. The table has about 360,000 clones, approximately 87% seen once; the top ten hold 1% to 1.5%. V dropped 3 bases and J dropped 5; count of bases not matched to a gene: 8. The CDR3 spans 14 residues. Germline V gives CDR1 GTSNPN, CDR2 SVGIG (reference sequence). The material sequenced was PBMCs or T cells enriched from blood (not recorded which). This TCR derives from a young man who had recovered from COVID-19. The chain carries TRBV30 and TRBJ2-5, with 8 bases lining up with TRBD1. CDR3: CAWRRQGSLETQYF. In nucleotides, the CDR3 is TGTGCCTGGAGACGACAGGGGAGTTTGGAGACCCAGTACTTC.